These 3 T cell receptor beta chains were all obtained from the same sample, sequenced in a study of T cell clonotyping in hematopoietic cell transplantation. The repertoire was sequenced with immunoSEQ multiplex PCR; TCRdb's copy has only in-frame clones and lacks some. The table lists about 70,000 clones, 94% of them singletons. The sample was peripheral blood mononuclear cells. The receptor set was obtained from a man in his forties or fifties in good health. Some clones in this sample may be carry-over from other donors' samples.

This clone was detected only once. The chain uses TRBV15 and TRBJ2-1; possible D gene TRBD2, 5 bases. With 8 bases removed from V and 6 bases from J, the gap between germline ends came to 17 bases. Looked up from germline, CDR1 is LNHNV and CDR2 is YYDKDF (reference sequence). This CDR3 spans 14 amino acids. The CDR3 nucleotides read TGTGCCACCGAGATCTATCGGGGAGCCAATGAGCAGTTCTTC. Its translation is CATEIYRGANEQFF. Full variable domain (missing parts from reference TRBV15 and TRBJ2-1): DAMVIQNPRYQVTQFGKPVTLSCSQTLNHNVMYWYQQKSSQAPKLLFHYYDKDFNNEADTPDNFQSRRPNTSFCFLDIRSPGLGDTAMYLCATEIYRGANEQFFGPGTRLTVL.

This clone was found once. This chain links TRBV5-5 with TRBJ1-5; weak D call: TRBD1 (5 bases). Trimming removed 0 bases from V and 6 bases from J, with 10 bases in between. The CDR3 length is 14 residues. Germline V gives CDR1 SGHKS, CDR2 YYEKEE (reference sequence). The CDR3 nucleotides read TGTGCCAGCAGCTTGGTCAGGGTGGGTCAGCCCCAGCATTTT. It specifies CASSLVRVGQPQHF.

The chain uses TRBV5-1 and TRBJ2-3; the D gene is possibly TRBD2 (5 bases). The CDR3 has 14 amino acids. Germline-derived CDR1 and CDR2 are SGHRS and YFSETQ. The V and J ends lost 0 bases and 3 bases respectively, with 8 bases between them. DNA for the CDR3: TGCGCCAGCAGCTTGGTTCGGGAAACAGATACGCAGTATTTT. Encoded protein: CASSLVRETDTQYF.